Listed below are T cell receptor beta chains from one sample, sequenced in a study of CD8 T cells in Susac syndrome. TCRdb re-called the immunoSEQ multiplex PCR reads with MiXCR, one entry per CDR3 protein. The repertoire holds 140,000 or so distinct CDR3 sequences, 85% to 95% seen once, with over 0.09% in the top ten. The sequenced material came from CD4+ T cells from PBMCs. All receptors derive from a human donor with multiple sclerosis. The CDR3 runs from the conserved cysteine through the conserved F or W. Fields, in order: V gene, J gene, D gene, CDR3 length, clone size, CDR3 DNA, CDR3 protein. A D gene is named only where the DNA matches it firmly. Not all rows give a size; the values are once, few, many and, for expanded clones, a class.

>TRBV2|TRBJ2-5|TRBD1|16|NA
TGTGCCAGCAGGGTCAGGACAGGAAGTGTCCAAGAGACCCAGTACTTC
CASRVRTGSVQETQYF
>TRBV21-1|TRBJ2-7|NA|14|NA
TGTGGAGTTTGGGGACAGGCAGCAACCTACGAGCAGTACTTC
CGVWGQAATYEQYF
>TRBV2|TRBJ1-1|NA|14|NA
TGTGCCGGCGGGGGCGATCGGCGGAACACTGAAGCTTTCTTT
CAGGGDRRNTEAFF
>TRBV3-1|TRBJ1-4|NA|17|NA
TGTGCCAGCAGCCAAGATTATAAGGATTCAACTAATGAAAAACTGTTTTTT
CASSQDYKDSTNEKLFF
>TRBV12-3/TRBV12-4|TRBJ2-7|TRBD2|15|NA
TGTGCCAGCAGACGCAACCTAGCGGGAGTTTACGAGCAGTACTTC
CASRRNLAGVYEQYF
>TRBV24-1|TRBJ2-5|NA|13|NA
TGTGCCACCAGTGAGGGGAGAGAAGAGACCCAGTACTTC
CATSEGREETQYF
>TRBV19|TRBJ1-1|TRBD1|16|NA
TGTGCCAGTAGGGCGGACGGCGGACAGGGCTCCACTGAAGCTTTCTTT
CASRADGGQGSTEAFF
>TRBV3-1|TRBJ2-1|TRBD2|15|once
TGTGCCAGCAGCCAACTAGCGGGAGGGCCAAATGAGCAGTTCTTC
CASSQLAGGPNEQFF
>TRBV6-2/TRBV6-3|TRBJ2-2|NA|14|NA
TGTGCCAGCAGTAAGACAGAGAACACCGGGGAGCTGTTTTTT
CASSKTENTGELFF
>TRBV28|TRBJ1-6|TRBD1|14|NA
TGTGCCAGCCACGGGAGGGGGCGAAATTCACCCCTCCACTTT
CASHGRGRNSPLHF
>TRBV7-9|TRBJ1-2|TRBD1|15|NA
TGTGCCAGCAGCTTAGAGGGGACAGGGCTTACGGGCTACACCTTC
CASSLEGTGLTGYTF
>TRBV29-1|TRBJ2-7|NA|13|NA
TGCAGCGTGGGTTTCGGGACTGTGGAGGAGCAGTACTTC
CSVGFGTVEEQYF
>TRBV20-1|TRBJ2-1|TRBD2|13|NA
TGCAGTGCTAAGGGACTAGCGGGATATGAGCAGTTCTTC
CSAKGLAGYEQFF
>TRBV9|TRBJ2-3|TRBD1|14|NA
TGTGCCAGCAGCGTACAGGGGGCAGGGGATACGCAGTATTTT
CASSVQGAGDTQYF
>TRBV5-4|TRBJ2-7|TRBD1|16|NA
TGTGCCAGCAGATGGGACAGGCCACAAAACTCCTACGAGCAGTACTTC
CASRWDRPQNSYEQYF
>TRBV7-9|TRBJ1-2|TRBD1|15|NA
TGTGCCAGCAACAACAGGACAGGGCTTAACCATGGCTACACCTTC
CASNNRTGLNHGYTF
>TRBV19|TRBJ1-2|NA|13|few
TGTGCCAGTAGGGACAGCGGTCCTTATGGCTACACCTTC
CASRDSGPYGYTF
>TRBV12-3/TRBV12-4|TRBJ2-7|NA|14|NA
TGTGCCAGCAGTATTACAGGTGAAGCCTACGAGCAGTACTTC
CASSITGEAYEQYF
>TRBV6-2/TRBV6-3|TRBJ2-5|NA|15|once
TGTGCCACCGCAAGAACAGGTGGGGTAATGGAGACCCAGTACTTC
CATARTGGVMETQYF
>TRBV5-4|TRBJ2-5|NA|13|NA
TGTGCCAGCAGCTTACGTCTAAAAGAGACCCAGTACTTC
CASSLRLKETQYF
>TRBV6-5|TRBJ2-7|NA|15|NA
TGTGCCAGCAGTTATGGTGGGGACTTCCCCTACGAGCAGTACTTC
CASSYGGDFPYEQYF
>TRBV6-4|TRBJ2-3|NA|15|once
TGTGCCAGCAGTGACTCCGCCGCTAGCACAGATACGCAGTATTTT
CASSDSAASTDTQYF
>TRBV7-9|TRBJ2-3|NA|11|NA
TGTGCCAGCAGCTTGTTAGATACACAGTATTTT
CASSLLDTQYF
>TRBV24-1|TRBJ2-7|NA|14|once
TGTGCCACCAGTGAGTCTCGGGCGCCCTACGAGCAGTACTTC
CATSESRAPYEQYF
>TRBV19|TRBJ1-5|NA|16|NA
TGTGCCAGTACTTGGGGGACACTATATAGCAATCAGCCCCAGCATTTT
CASTWGTLYSNQPQHF
>TRBV6-5|TRBJ2-1|TRBD2|18|NA
TGTGCCAGCAGTTACTCCCCCCCCTCGGGGGGGATCTACAATGAGCAGTTCTTC
CASSYSPPSGGIYNEQFF
>TRBV29-1|TRBJ2-5|NA|13|NA
TGCAGCGTTGGGGTCCAAACTAAAGAGACCCAGTACTTC
CSVGVQTKETQYF
>TRBV7-2|TRBJ2-7|TRBD2|17|once
TGTGCCAGCAGCTTAGTGCCCGTAGCGGGGGGGCAGGACGAGCAGTACTTC
CASSLVPVAGGQDEQYF
>TRBV16|TRBJ2-1|TRBD2|16|NA
TGTGCCAGCAGCCACCGACTAGCGGGAGGGTACAATGAGCAGTTCTTC
CASSHRLAGGYNEQFF
>TRBV29-1|TRBJ2-1|TRBD1|11|NA
TGCAGCGTATACAGGGGAAATGAGCAGTTCTTC
CSVYRGNEQFF
>TRBV9|TRBJ2-5|TRBD1|16|NA
TGTGCCAGCAGCGTTACCGGACAGGGGGCTTGGGAGACCCAGTACTTC
CASSVTGQGAWETQYF
>TRBV9|TRBJ2-7|TRBD1|16|NA
TGTGCCAGCAGCGAGCACGGGGACAGGGGGCCGGGTGAGCAGTACTTC
CASSEHGDRGPGEQYF
>TRBV6-5|TRBJ1-1|NA|15|NA
TGTGCCAGCAGTCCGACACCGGGACTGAACACTGAAGCTTTCTTT
CASSPTPGLNTEAFF
>TRBV28|TRBJ2-1|TRBD1|15|NA
TGTGCCAGCAACCCGACAGGGTGGGCGGACAATGAGCAGTTCTTC
CASNPTGWADNEQFF
>TRBV12-3/TRBV12-4|TRBJ1-3|NA|12|NA
TGTGCCAGCAGTTTTCTTGCTGCCGCCATATATTTT
CASSFLAAAIYF
>TRBV11-2|TRBJ2-4|TRBD2|15|once
TGTGCCAGCAGCCTTACTAGCGGTGGAGGGAACATTCAGTACTTC
CASSLTSGGGNIQYF
>TRBV4-1|TRBJ2-7|TRBD1|13|once
TGCGCCAGCAGTCATGACAGGGGCCACGAGCAGTACTTC
CASSHDRGHEQYF
>TRBV19|TRBJ1-5|TRBD1|14|NA
TGTGCCAGTAGAACAGGGGATCTACATCAGCCCCAGCATTTT
CASRTGDLHQPQHF
>TRBV6-6|TRBJ1-1|NA|13|NA
TGTGCCAGCAGTTCGGGGGCCGGCACTGAAGCTTTCTTT
CASSSGAGTEAFF
>TRBV7-9|TRBJ2-7|TRBD2|15|NA
TGTGCCAGCAGCTCTCCGGGACTAGCAATCCACGAGCAGTACTTC
CASSSPGLAIHEQYF
>TRBV12-3/TRBV12-4|TRBJ2-7|TRBD1|15|NA
TGTGCCAGCAGTTTGGGCCGGACAGGGTCCTACGAGCAGTACTTC
CASSLGRTGSYEQYF
>TRBV12-3/TRBV12-4|TRBJ2-3|TRBD1|15|NA
TGTGCCAGCAGTTCCGAGGACAGGGGGGAGGATACGCAGTATTTT
CASSSEDRGEDTQYF
>TRBV5-1|TRBJ2-1|TRBD2|17|NA
TGCGCCAGCAGCTTGTTAACCGGGACTAGCGGGAGGAGTGAGCAGTTCTTC
CASSLLTGTSGRSEQFF
>TRBV12-3/TRBV12-4|TRBJ2-2|NA|16|NA
TGTGCCAGCAGTCCAGGACATAACGCGAACACCGGGGAGCTGTTTTTT
CASSPGHNANTGELFF
>TRBV24-1|TRBJ2-1|TRBD2|17|NA
TGTGCCACCAGTGATTCCCCGACTAGCGGGGGATCGAATGAGCAGTTCTTC
CATSDSPTSGGSNEQFF
>TRBV2|TRBJ2-7|NA|10|few
TGTGCCAGCAGTATATACGAGCAGTACTTC
CASSIYEQYF
>TRBV2|TRBJ1-2|NA|11|NA
TGTGCCAGCAGTAGGACGGATGGCTACACCTTC
CASSRTDGYTF
>TRBV27|TRBJ2-1|NA|15|once
TGTGCCAGCAGTTTCACCCCCCTAACATACAATGAGCAGTTCTTC
CASSFTPLTYNEQFF
>TRBV20-1|TRBJ2-1|TRBD1|13|NA
TGCAGTGCTAGAAAGGGGACAGCTAATGAGCAGTTCTTC
CSARKGTANEQFF
>TRBV28|TRBJ2-3|TRBD2|18|NA
TGTGCCAGCAGTCCCACACCCGGACTAGCGGGGAGGGCAGATACGCAGTATTTT
CASSPTPGLAGRADTQYF
>TRBV12-3/TRBV12-4|TRBJ2-4|TRBD2|16|NA
TGTGCCAGCAGTTTAGGAGCGGGGGGGCCCAAAAACATTCAGTACTTC
CASSLGAGGPKNIQYF
>TRBV9|TRBJ2-3|TRBD1|18|NA
TGTGCCAGCAGCAGCCAATTCGGGACAGGGTTATCCACAGATACGCAGTATTTT
CASSSQFGTGLSTDTQYF
>TRBV20-1|TRBJ1-2|TRBD1|13|NA
TGCAGTGCTACCGGGACAGGGGGCCTCGGCTACACCTTC
CSATGTGGLGYTF
>TRBV4-1|TRBJ2-7|NA|15|once
TGCGCCAGCAGCCAGTCAGGCGCTGGCTCCTACGAGCAGTACTTC
CASSQSGAGSYEQYF
>TRBV15|TRBJ1-1|NA|15|once
TGTGCCACCAGCAGAGTTGGGGGAGGGAACACTGAAGCTTTCTTT
CATSRVGGGNTEAFF